These T cell receptor beta chains were read from a single sample in a study of T-cell memory formation after mild COVID-19. TCRdb reprocessed the 5' RACE reads via MiXCR and lists one record per CDR3 protein. The sample shows about 400,000 distinct CDR3 sequences, approximately 15% of them seen only once. Sequenced: PBMCs or a T cell subset sorted from them (not recorded which). The receptors shown here come from a man aged 18 to 30 who had mild COVID-19 (a few samples of this study predate the infection). Cell type and time point are not known. Both conserved end residues are trimmed from each CDR3.

>TRBJ2-4|TRBV7-3
ASSYTQGDIQY
>TRBJ1-2|TRBV4-3
ASSQDMGQPGGYT
>TRBJ2-2|TRBV13
ASSWRGAGTGELF
>TRBJ1-2|TRBV5-4
ASRPAGAKGYT
>TRBJ1-5|TRBV5-1
ASSAFWGSNQPQH
>TRBJ2-3|TRBV10-3
AISEGLAPDTQY
>TRBJ2-3|TRBV7-9
ASISDFPTTDTQY
>TRBJ2-1|TRBV2
ASRDTGTEQF
>TRBJ1-3|TRBV11-2
ASSGGNTIY
>TRBJ2-1|TRBV9
ASSVFSAYNEQF
>TRBJ1-5|TRBV5-1
ASSSSTVRGNQPQH
>TRBJ1-2|TRBV7-9
ASSPRDRLLGGYT
>TRBJ2-2|TRBV6-1
ASSRTGAPLRELF
>TRBJ2-3|TRBV7-8
ASSLEGAATDTQY
>TRBJ2-7|TRBV14
ASSPTPFYEQY
>TRBJ2-3|TRBV9
ASSTSNGGDTDTQY
>TRBJ1-6|TRBV6-1
ASTPPGVSYNSPLH
>TRBJ2-1|TRBV7-2
ASTITGSSYNEQF
>TRBJ2-1|TRBV12-3/TRBV12-4
ASSLARGIDYNEQF
>TRBJ2-5|TRBV20-1
SAVIGGQQETQY
>TRBJ1-5|TRBV11-2
ASSLEGDSYQPQH
>TRBJ2-3|TRBV27
ASSFRGFSTDTQY